This TCR beta chain was observed in a study of T-cell reconstitution after alpha-beta-depleted transplantation in children. CDR1 SNHLY and CDR2 FYNNEI come from the germline V gene. J gave up 5 bases and V 6 bases, and 10 bases lay outside the gene matches. The CDR3 has 15 amino acids. Remarks on this clonotype: The antigen remains undetermined.

Regarding the study as a whole: Alpha-beta T cells present about two months after transplant were reported to originate from several hundred expanded graft clones. Counts and diversity of T cells one year after transplant came mostly from newly produced T cells.

As it was prepared, the TCRbeta library received unique molecular identifiers. TCRdb re-called the PCR reads with MiXCR, one entry per CDR3 protein. The sample has 25,000 to 30,000 distinct CDR3 sequences; roughly a sixth are singletons. The input for sequencing was PBMCs, mostly from graft donor cells, taken 60 days after TCRalphabeta/CD19-depleted stem cell transplant. This sequence was found in a male patient aged 2 to 9 who had a stem cell transplant for acute lymphoblastic leukemia, so the T cells may come from the graft donor. The genes are TRBV2 and TRBJ1-5; 7 bases are a match to TRBD1. This CDR3 reads CASRDDREYDQPQHF. The CDR3 bases are TGTGCCAGCAGAGACGACAGGGAGTACGATCAGCCCCAGCATTTT.